The 32 T cell receptor beta chains given below trace back to one sample, sequenced in a study of blood T cell repertoires in COVID-19. Repertoires were generated with immunoSEQ multiplex PCR, while TCRdb's copy carries only in-frame clones and drops some. The table includes fewer than 40,000 clones, roughly nine tenths detected once. Input material: peripheral blood. The receptor source for this set is a woman aged 80 or over with active or convalescent COVID-19.

This clone was counted between two and nine times. This sequence joins TRBV28 and TRBJ2-7; a weak D match, TRBD1 (5 bases). The CDR3 consists of 15 residues. Germline CDR1 MDHEN, CDR2 SYDVKM. Deletions cut 0 bases from V and 2 bases from J, with 11 bases between. The CDR3 protein is CASSLWPRETYEQYF. CDR3 DNA sequence: TGTGCCAGCAGTTTATGGCCCAGGGAAACCTACGAGCAGTACTTC.

This sequence joins TRBV6-2 or TRBV6-3 and TRBJ1-2; 7 nucleotides match TRBD1. With V trimmed by 4 bases and J by 2 bases, 7 bases remained unmatched. Germline V gene sequence: CDR1 MNHEY, CDR2 SVGEGT. CDR3 size: 15 residues. CDR3 loop: CASSSTQTGNYGYTF. The CDR3 region has the DNA TGTGCCAGCAGTTCCACTCAGACAGGGAACTATGGCTACACCTTC.

The chain couples TRBV5-4 to TRBJ2-2; D is possibly TRBD1 (6 bases). This CDR3 is built from 13 residues. Trimming removed 4 bases from V and 7 bases from J, with 11 bases in between. CDR1 SGHNT and CDR2 YYREEE come from the germline V gene (reference sequence). CDR3: CASSQGQDGELFF. In nucleotides, the CDR3 is TGTGCCAGCAGCCAGGGGCAGGACGGGGAGCTGTTTTTT.

The chain joins TRBV29-1 to TRBJ1-1, with 8 bases lining up with TRBD1. This CDR3 is 13 amino acids long. With 7 bases clipped from V and 3 bases from J, the junction kept 7 bases outside the gene matches. Germline CDR1 and CDR2: SQVTM and ANQGSEA. In DNA form, the CDR3 reads TGCAGCGCCTCGACAGGGGATTACACTGAAGCTTTCTTT. It specifies CSASTGDYTEAFF. Full variable domain (rest looked up from reference TRBV29-1 and TRBJ1-1): SAVISQKPSRDICQRGTSLTIQCQVDSQVTMMFWYRQQPGQSLTLIATANQGSEATYESGFVIDKFPISRPNLTFSTLTVSNMSPEDSSIYLCSASTGDYTEAFFGQGTRLTVV.

The rearrangement joins TRBV5-1 to TRBJ1-4; 11 bases are a match to TRBD1. Unmatched junction bases numbered 11, after V lost 0 bases and J lost 10 bases. Germline V CDR1 and CDR2: SGHRS, YFSETQ. This CDR3 region has 17 residues. The CDR3 loop is CASSLEVAGQGGLKLFF. For the CDR3, the DNA is TGCGCCAGCAGCTTGGAAGTCGCGGGACAGGGGGGATTAAAACTGTTTTTT.

The V call is TRBV28, the J call TRBJ2-7, with D perhaps TRBD2 (6 bases). The V end was cut by 2 bases, the J end by 3 bases, with 8 bases between. CDR1 is MDHEN and CDR2 is SYDVKM in the germline V gene. The CDR3 has 13 residues. CDR3 nucleotide sequence: TGTGCCAGCAGTTTACCGGGACTCTACGAGCAGTACTTC. This codes for CASSLPGLYEQYF.

The chain recombines TRBV5-4 with TRBJ1-1, with a possible D match to TRBD1 (5 bases). Trimming cost V 4 bases and J 5 bases, with 18 bases left between them. CDR3 size: 15 residues. The germline CDR1 and CDR2 sequences are SGHNT and YYREEE (reference sequence). The CDR3 loop is CASSPREAGITEAFF. The CDR3 DNA reads TGTGCCAGCAGCCCCCGGGAGGCAGGGATTACTGAAGCTTTCTTT.

This clone was seen just once. The chain has TRBV2 and TRBJ2-6; D might be TRBD1 (6 bases). Germline CDR1 reads SNHLY; CDR2 reads FYNNEI. Trimming removed 5 bases from V and 0 bases from J, with 8 bases in between. The CDR3 covers 15 residues. The CDR3 sequence: CASSTGISGANVLTF. CDR3 nucleotides: TGTGCCAGCAGTACAGGGATCTCTGGGGCCAACGTCCTGACTTTC.

This clone was picked up one time. This rearrangement joins TRBV15 to TRBJ1-2; D is ambiguous. Germline CDR1 is LNHNV and CDR2 is YYDKDF (reference sequence). The CDR3 extends over 12 amino acids. V shed 3 bases and J shed 5 bases, with 7 bases lying between them. This chain's CDR3 is CATSRAGYGYTF. In DNA form, the CDR3 reads TGTGCCACCAGCAGGGCGGGATATGGCTACACCTTC.

V is TRBV2 and J is TRBJ2-7; D is undetermined. The CDR3 is made up of 12 amino acids. Trimming shortened V by 5 bases and J by 0 bases, and 5 bases separated the two germline ends. Germline loops: CDR1 SNHLY, CDR2 FYNNEI. As DNA, the CDR3 is TGTGCCAGCAGTTTTAGCTCCTACGAGCAGTACTTC. This translates into CASSFSSYEQYF.

This clone was found once. The rearrangement links TRBV2 to TRBJ1-5, with 8 bases fitting TRBD1. V dropped 6 bases and J dropped 6; count of bases not matched to a gene: 7. Germline values: CDR1 SNHLY, CDR2 FYNNEI. The CDR3 totals 14 residues. The CDR3 DNA reads TGTGCCAGCAGAGGGACAGGAGTTCTTCAGCCCCAGCATTTT. Amino acids: CASRGTGVLQPQHF.

The gene calls are TRBV15 and TRBJ2-1; TRBD1 matches 11 bases. Germline values: CDR1 LNHNV, CDR2 YYDKDF (reference sequence). V gave up 1 base and J gave up 5 bases; unmatched junction bases: 7. The CDR3 spans 17 residues. DNA of the CDR3: TGTGCCACCAGCAGAGGGTTCGGACAGGGGGCGGACAATGAGCAGTTCTTC. Its protein is CATSRGFGQGADNEQFF.

This chain uses TRBV7-9 with TRBJ1-2, with D perhaps TRBD1 (5 bases). V was clipped by 1 base and J by 8 bases, with 11 bases between them. Germline V lookup: CDR1 SEHNR, CDR2 FQNEAQ (reference sequence). The CDR3 extends over 13 amino acids. CDR3 sequence (DNA): TGTGCCAGCAGCTTAGGTCAGGGAAAGGGCTACACCTTC. It encodes CASSLGQGKGYTF.

This chain uses TRBV3-1 (or the pseudogene TRBV3-2) with TRBJ1-1; D ambiguous. V lost 1 base to trimming and J lost 1 base, with 7 bases between them. The length of the CDR3 is 14 residues. Per the germline V gene, CDR1 is LGHDT and CDR2 is YNNKEL (reference sequence). The CDR3 nucleotides are TGTGCCAGCAGCCAAGTGTCGGGGAACACTGAAGCTTTCTTT. It encodes CASSQVSGNTEAFF.

This clone was seen a single time. V and J are TRBV11-2 and TRBJ2-3; D is possibly TRBD2 (5 bases). V was pared by 6 bases and J by 9 bases, with 19 bases between. Germline CDR1 and CDR2: SGHAT and FQNNGV. This CDR3 is built from 14 residues. CDR3 bases: TGTGCCAGCAGACCGACCGGGCGACTACCAACGCAGTATTTT. It codes for CASRPTGRLPTQYF.

This clone was detected only once. This chain uses TRBV6-1 with TRBJ2-1, with 7 bases that match TRBD1. The CDR3 contains 16 residues. Germline loops: CDR1 MNHNS, CDR2 SASEGT. Trimming at V came to 2 bases and at J to 3 bases, leaving 7 bases not matched to a gene. The CDR3 sequence is CASSESGGQLYNEQFF. CDR3 coding DNA: TGTGCCAGCAGTGAATCAGGGGGACAGCTCTACAATGAGCAGTTCTTC.

The rearrangement links TRBV7-9 to TRBJ1-2; D may be TRBD1 (6 bases). Germline values: CDR1 SEHNR, CDR2 FQNEAQ (reference sequence). This CDR3 is 13 amino acids long. The V end lost 5 bases, the J end lost 8 bases, and 15 bases lay between the germline ends. As DNA, the CDR3 is TGTGCCAGCAGCAGACCTACAGGGTTGGGCTACACCTTC. Translated, it gives CASSRPTGLGYTF.

V is TRBV18 and J is TRBJ2-3; a possible D gene is TRBD1 (6 bases). Trimming pared 0 bases from V and 0 bases from J, leaving 10 bases between. The CDR3 runs 16 residues. Germline assignment: CDR1 KGHSH and CDR2 LQKENI. The CDR3 region has the DNA TGTGCCAGCTCACCACCTCGGACAGACAGCACAGATACGCAGTATTTT. It translates to CASSPPRTDSTDTQYF.

With regard to this clone: This same CDR3 is encoded by further DNA sequences in the sample. The chain links TRBV7-9 to TRBJ2-5; tentative D call: TRBD2 (6 bases). V dropped 4 bases and J dropped 9 bases, with 18 bases sitting between them. Germline V gene lookup returns CDR1 SEHNR and CDR2 FQNEAQ (reference sequence). The CDR3 extends over 14 amino acids. For the CDR3, the DNA is TGTGCCAGCAGCTCGGGACTCCCGGAACGGGCCCAGTACTTC. The encoded protein is CASSSGLPERAQYF.

This chain links TRBV10-2 with TRBJ2-5, with 7 bases that match TRBD1. This CDR3 is 12 amino acids long. V gave up 9 bases and J gave up 7 bases; unmatched junction bases: 8. Germline V gene lookup returns CDR1 WSHSY and CDR2 SAAADI. CDR3 in DNA: TGCGCCAGTCGAGGGGGCGCAGGGACCCAGTACTTC. Its translation: CASRGGAGTQYF.

A single count supports this clone. This chain links TRBV6-5 with TRBJ1-1, with D tentatively TRBD1 (5 bases). V lost 0 bases to trimming and J lost 7 bases, with 18 bases between them. Germline CDR1 and CDR2: MNHEY and SVGAGI. This CDR3 comprises 16 residues. For the CDR3, the DNA is TGTGCCAGCAGTTACTCGGGGCGGGGAGGAAGAAGTGAAGCTTTCTTT. Translating gives CASSYSGRGGRSEAFF.

J is TRBJ2-1 and V is TRBV27; 8 nucleotides agree with TRBD2. V dropped 5 bases and J dropped 2; count of bases not matched to a gene: 5. Germline V gives CDR1 MNHEY, CDR2 SMNVEV (reference sequence). The CDR3 contains 15 residues. In DNA, the CDR3 is TGTGCCAGCAGTATCAATAGCGGGGCCTACAATGAGCAGTTCTTC. It is translated as CASSINSGAYNEQFF.

This chain uses TRBV6-2 or TRBV6-3 with TRBJ1-3; a weak D match, TRBD1 (5 bases). The CDR3 has 17 amino acids. The V gene lost 0 bases and the J gene lost 0 bases, with 12 bases spanning the gap. The V gene's germline CDR1 is MNHEY and CDR2 SVGEGT. Written as DNA, the CDR3 is TGTGCCAGCAGTTACTCGACAGCATCCCTCTCTGGAAACACCATATATTTT. Translation: CASSYSTASLSGNTIYF.

This clone appeared once. The rearrangement uses TRBV6-1 and TRBJ1-2, with a tentative D call TRBD1 (6 bases). CDR1 is MNHNS, CDR2 SASEGT, per germline. V lost 1 base and J 8 bases, leaving 8 bases between the germline ends. The CDR3 has 12 amino acids. The CDR3 DNA sequence: TGTGCCAGCAGTGAAGGGGGGGGCGGCTACACCTTC. This codes for CASSEGGGGYTF.

V usage is TRBV11-2 and J usage is TRBJ1-2; 10 positions agree with TRBD1. The CDR3 extends over 14 amino acids. Germline V gene lookup returns CDR1 SGHAT and CDR2 FQNNGV. The trim removed 4 bases at V and 6 bases at J, leaving 5 bases unmatched. This CDR3 reads CASSSDRGWNGYTF. The CDR3 coding sequence is TGTGCCAGCAGCTCGGACAGGGGGTGGAATGGCTACACCTTC.

This chain links TRBV19 with TRBJ2-2; D is undetermined. This CDR3 is 14 amino acids long. Trimming pared 3 bases from V and 8 bases from J, leaving 13 bases between. The germline gives CDR1 LNHDA, CDR2 SQIVND (reference sequence). CDR3 sequence reads: CASSINYQGGELFF. The CDR3 nucleotides read TGTGCCAGTAGTATCAACTACCAAGGTGGGGAGCTGTTTTTT.

The rearrangement uses TRBV27 and TRBJ1-2; 9 nucleotides align to TRBD1. Germline values: CDR1 MNHEY, CDR2 SMNVEV (reference sequence). V dropped 3 bases and J dropped 6; count of bases not matched to a gene: 5. This CDR3 has 14 residues. CDR3 protein: CASSFSGTGNGYTF. The CDR3 nucleotides read TGTGCCAGCAGTTTTTCTGGGACAGGGAATGGCTACACCTTC.

This sequence joins TRBV12-3 or TRBV12-4 and TRBJ1-2; 7 nucleotides match TRBD1. The CDR3 has 13 amino acids. Trimming cost V 7 bases and J 7 bases; bases outside gene matches: 9. This CDR3 is CASIGGGAGGYTF. CDR3 nucleotide sequence: TGTGCCAGCATCGGAGGGGGCGCAGGTGGCTACACCTTC.

The chain uses TRBV16 and TRBJ2-3, with a weak D call TRBD2 (6 bases). Trimming removed 4 bases at V and 7 bases at J, with 18 bases between. The CDR3 runs to 15 residues. Germline CDR1 reads KGHSY; CDR2 reads FQNENV. The CDR3 nucleotides are TGTGCCAGCAGCCGGTGGAGGGAGTTGGGGAATACGCAGTATTTT. Its translation: CASSRWRELGNTQYF. The full variable domain, rest sourced from reference TRBV16 and TRBJ2-3, is GEEVAQTPKHLVRGEGQKAKLYCAPIKGHSYVFWYQQVLKNEFKFLISFQNENVFDETGMPKERFSAKCLPNSPCSLEIQATKLEDSAVYFCASSRWRELGNTQYFGPGTRLTVL.

This clone was counted a single time. The chain links TRBV5-1 to TRBJ2-5; 8 bases line up with TRBD2. Per germline, CDR1 SGHRS and CDR2 YFSETQ. J gave up 4 bases and V 1 base, and 3 bases lay outside the gene matches. The CDR3 covers 14 residues. The CDR3 loop is CASSLTGGAETQYF. The CDR3 DNA sequence: TGCGCCAGCAGCTTGACCGGGGGGGCAGAGACCCAGTACTTC.

The chain links TRBV21-1 to TRBJ2-3; the table names TRBD1, a call not compared with the DNA. TRBV21-1 has pseudogene status. The CDR3 has 18 amino acids. The CDR3 DNA reads TGTGCCAGCAGCAAAGCGGGCCTAACCAGGGGCTGCACAGATACGCAGTATTTT. As protein: CASSKAGLTRGCTDTQYF.

This clone was recorded only once. This chain connects TRBV2 to TRBJ1-2; D is unresolved. Germline assignment: CDR1 SNHLY and CDR2 FYNNEI. The V end was cut by 2 bases, the J end by 8 bases, with 12 bases between. The CDR3 spans 13 residues. CDR3 nucleotides: TGTGCCAGCAGTGAATATCGGGGTCACGGCTACACCTTC. Translating gives CASSEYRGHGYTF.